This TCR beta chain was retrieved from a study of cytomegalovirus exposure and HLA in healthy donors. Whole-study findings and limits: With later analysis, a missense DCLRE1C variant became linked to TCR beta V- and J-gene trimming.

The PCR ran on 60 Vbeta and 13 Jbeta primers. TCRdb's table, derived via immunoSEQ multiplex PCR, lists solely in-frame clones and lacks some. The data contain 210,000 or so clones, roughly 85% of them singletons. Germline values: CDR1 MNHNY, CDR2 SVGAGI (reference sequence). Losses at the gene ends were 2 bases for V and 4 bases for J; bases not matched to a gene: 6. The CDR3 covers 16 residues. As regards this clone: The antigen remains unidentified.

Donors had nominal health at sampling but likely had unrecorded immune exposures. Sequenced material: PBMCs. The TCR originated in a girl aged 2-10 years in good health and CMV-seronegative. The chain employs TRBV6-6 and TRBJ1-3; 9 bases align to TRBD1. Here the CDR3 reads CASSYPGQGSGNTIYF. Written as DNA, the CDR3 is TGTGCCAGCAGTTACCCGGGACAGGGATCCGGAAACACCATATATTTT.